Sequencing of this TCR beta chain was carried out in a study of blood T cell repertoires in COVID-19. Whole-study context: T cells, B-cell-depleted T cells, or PBMCs supplied cDNA or gDNA.

Seattle researchers signed up patients amid active infection and tracked them longitudinally. In the study's own analysis: Reference gene primer amplification gave estimated nucleated cell counts. Sequenced by immunoSEQ multiplex PCR; TCRdb stores in-frame clones only, minus some. V, J and clone size reflect that table, while D and trimming were determined from the DNA. The sample holds about 210,000 clones, more than 75% seen once. This receptor was identified in a woman aged 55 to 70 with COVID-19, enrolled during active disease. Material: peripheral blood.

CDR3 residues: CASSHGEQFF. CDR3 sequence (DNA): TGTGCCAGCAGTCACGGTGAGCAGTTCTTC. V gene TRBV12-3 or TRBV12-4 combines with J gene TRBJ2-1; D not resolved. Trimming removed 5 bases from V and 9 bases from J, with 5 bases in between. CDR3 length: 10 amino acids.